This paragraph covers one T cell receptor (beta chain) sequence. The data were taken from a study of cytomegalovirus exposure and HLA in healthy donors. Primers for the PCR totalled 60 Vbeta and 13 Jbeta. Libraries were prepared by immunoSEQ multiplex PCR; TCRdb keeps only in-frame clonotypes and omits some of them. This table has fewer than 200,000 clones, 55% to 70% appearing once. The CDR3 spans 13 residues. Germline assignment: CDR1 SGHVS and CDR2 FNYEAQ. Trimming cost V 0 bases and J 8 bases, with 8 bases left between them. The genes are TRBV7-6 and TRBJ2-1; no clear D. Sequencing was carried out using PBMCs. This receptor was identified in a middle-aged woman in good health and CMV-seropositive. The CDR3 reads CASSLARSDEQFF. CDR3 nucleotides: TGTGCCAGCAGCTTAGCGAGGAGTGATGAGCAGTTCTTC.